This TCR beta chain was sequenced in a study of T cells in Graves' hyperthyroidism and ophthalmopathy. The TCR beta CDR3 regions underwent amplification using RNA transcripts as the source. TCR CDR3 underwent first-round RT-PCR with the HTBI primer set. MiXCR, run by TCRdb on the multiplex PCR reads, gives a single entry per CDR3 protein. Seen here are nearly 250,000 distinct CDR3 sequences, approximately 25% observed once, and the top ten hold approximately 35%. This clonotype turned up a few times. A read error may explain this, as a much larger clone is one base away. The germline CDR1 and CDR2 sequences are SEHNR and FQNEAQ (reference sequence). This CDR3 is 15 amino acids long.

Sequenced: blood. V usage is TRBV7-9 and J usage is TRBJ1-2; 7 positions agree with TRBD1. The clonotype was recovered from a woman aged 40 to 50 with Graves' ophthalmopathy. The CDR3 region is CVSSSDLDRDYGYTF. CDR3 nucleotides: TGTGTCAGCAGCTCGGACCTTGACAGGGACTATGGCTACACCTTC.